This paragraph covers one T cell receptor beta chain sequence. Followed longitudinally, the Seattle patients had been enrolled during active infection. This sample was taken from a study of blood T cell repertoires in COVID-19. In the original workflow: Reference gene primer amplification gave nucleated cell count estimates. Some clones are missing from TCRdb's copy, which holds only in-frame ones; the method was immunoSEQ multiplex PCR. That table furnishes V, J and clone size, whereas the DNA furnished D and trimming. The data hold about 230,000 clones, with around 86% observed a single time. Germline values: CDR1 SGHAT, CDR2 FQDESV (reference sequence). This CDR3 is built from 16 residues. The V and J ends lost 5 bases and 2 bases respectively, with 18 bases between them.

The chain carries TRBV11-1 and TRBJ2-5; weak D call: TRBD2 (7 bases). The TCR sequence derives from a man between 50 and 59 years old with COVID-19, enrolled during active disease. The specimen sequenced was peripheral blood. The CDR3 sequence is CASSKRAGARQETQYF. The CDR3 region has the DNA TGTGCCAGCAGCAAACGCGCGGGGGCCAGGCAAGAGACCCAGTACTTC.